This T cell receptor (beta chain) was sequenced for a study of T cells in Graves' hyperthyroidism and ophthalmopathy. There are 15 residues in the CDR3. Germline assignment: CDR1 LGHDT and CDR2 YNNKEL (reference sequence). This clonotype was observed a few times. Its antigen is unidentified. A much larger clone lies a single base off, so this may be a read error. What was amplified from RNA transcripts were TCR beta CDR3 regions. A first-round RT-PCR of the TCR CDR3 used the HTBI primer set. TCRdb ran MiXCR on the multiplex PCR reads and lists one entry per CDR3 protein. The sample has some 440,000 distinct CDR3 sequences, approximately 14% seen once; the top ten hold just under 8%. Study-wide results and caveats: Also found in blood were most expanded thyroid clonotypes above 0.001.

This receptor was obtained from a woman between 18 and 29 years old with Graves' hyperthyroidism. This chain links TRBV3-1 with TRBJ2-4; D not certain. Sequenced input: blood. For the CDR3, the DNA is TGTGCCAGCAGCCAGACGAGATTAGCCAAAAACATTCGGTACTTC. It translates to CASSQTRLAKNIRYF.